Following are 14 T cell receptor beta chains from one sample sequenced in a study of cytomegalovirus exposure and HLA in healthy donors. A multiplex PCR was run with 60 Vbeta primers and 13 Jbeta primers. This table comes from immunoSEQ multiplex PCR, and its TCRdb copy is limited to in-frame clones, with some not included. Of approximately 150,000 clones listed, about 82% are singletons. The sample taken for sequencing was PBMCs. The receptor set was obtained from a woman aged 25-40 years in good health and CMV-seropositive.

This clone appeared once. The V gene is TRBV11-2, the J gene TRBJ2-2; TRBD1 might be the D (5 bases). Germline loops: CDR1 SGHAT, CDR2 FQNNGV. This CDR3 is 15 amino acids long. V was shortened by 5 bases and J by 5 bases, with 15 bases between the two germline ends. This CDR3 is CASSISGPLTGELFF. CDR3 DNA: TGTGCCAGCAGCATTTCAGGGCCCCTAACCGGGGAGCTGTTTTTT.

This clone appeared a few times. The chain is built from TRBV4-3 and TRBJ2-7, with D possibly being TRBD2 (5 bases). The CDR3 runs 16 residues. The V gene lost 0 bases and the J gene lost 0 bases, with 12 bases spanning the gap. Germline CDR1 LGHNA, CDR2 YSLEER. CDR3: CASSQELGESSYEQYF. The CDR3, as DNA: TGCGCCAGCAGCCAAGAGCTTGGGGAGAGCTCCTACGAGCAGTACTTC.

This clone was seen a single time. Here the CDR3 reads CASRDLRGKNWAFF. The CDR3 DNA follows: TGTGCCAGCAGGGACCTCAGGGGTAAAAATTGGGCTTTCTTT. This chain links TRBV7-7 with TRBJ1-1, with D possibly matching TRBD1 (6 bases). The germline CDR1 and CDR2 sequences are SSHAT and FNYEAQ (reference sequence). The CDR3 has 14 residues. Trimming removed 6 bases from V and 11 bases from J, with 22 bases in between.

The V call is TRBV28, the J call TRBJ2-7; maybe TRBD2 (5 bases). CDR1 and CDR2 (germline): MDHEN, SYDVKM. With 10 bases removed from V and 3 bases from J, the gap between germline ends came to 7 bases. The CDR3 is 10 residues long. CDR3 coding DNA: TGTGCCATCGGGGACTACGAGCAGTACTTC. As protein: CAIGDYEQYF.

The chain uses TRBV5-6 and TRBJ1-1, with D uncertain. The CDR3 sequence is 15 residues long. The V end was cut by 1 base, the J end by 3 bases, with 13 bases between. Germline V gives CDR1 SGHDT, CDR2 YYEEEE. In nucleotides, the CDR3 is TGTGCCAGCAGCTTGCTCGAGGGCCCCTACACTGAAGCTTTCTTT. It translates to CASSLLEGPYTEAFF.

The CDR3 sequence: CASGWGIGDQPQHF. CDR3 DNA sequence: TGTGCCAGCGGGTGGGGCATTGGGGATCAGCCCCAGCATTTT. The chain uses TRBV5-8 and TRBJ1-5; weak D call: TRBD1 (5 bases). Germline values: CDR1 SGHTS, CDR2 YDEGEE. Trimming pared 7 bases from V and 5 bases from J, leaving 16 bases between. The CDR3 is made up of 14 amino acids. Looking up the rest from reference TRBV5-8 and TRBJ1-5 gives the full variable domain: EAGVTQSPTHLIKTRGQQATLRCSPISGHTSVYWYQQALGLGLQFLLWYDEGEERNRGNFPPRFSGRQFPNYSSELNVNALELEDSALYLCASGWGIGDQPQHFGDGTRLSIL.

The rearrangement joins TRBV30 to TRBJ1-1; 9 bases align to TRBD1. J gave up 4 bases and V 3 bases, and 15 bases lay outside the gene matches. Germline lookup yields CDR1 GTSNPN and CDR2 SVGIG (reference sequence). The CDR3 runs to 17 residues. CDR3 in amino acids: CAWRNRGRPVRSTEAFF. The CDR3 bases are TGTGCCTGGAGAAACAGGGGGCGGCCCGTCAGGAGCACTGAAGCTTTCTTT.

The rearrangement joins TRBV2 to TRBJ2-7; the match to TRBD1 covers 9 bases. This CDR3 has 15 amino acids. The ends lost 7 bases at V and 5 bases at J; junction bases unmatched: 12. CDR1 is SNHLY and CDR2 is FYNNEI in the germline V gene. DNA for the CDR3: TGTGCCAGCACCGATAAGGGACAGGGACGTCACGAGCAGTACTTC. Translating gives CASTDKGQGRHEQYF.

V is TRBV6-1 and J is TRBJ2-3; TRBD1 is a possible D gene (5 bases). The CDR3 length is 12 residues. V lost 2 bases and J 7 bases, leaving 7 bases between the germline ends. Per the germline V gene, CDR1 is MNHNS and CDR2 is SASEGT. The CDR3 nucleotides read TGTGCCAGCAGTGAACAGGGTAATACGCAGTATTTT. Translated, it gives CASSEQGNTQYF.

The chain has TRBV4-1 and TRBJ2-2, with 9 bases aligning to TRBD1. Germline CDR1 and CDR2: MGHRA and YSYEKL. The CDR3 runs 15 residues. The trim removed 1 base at V and 5 bases at J, leaving 2 bases unmatched. CDR3 bases: TGCGCCAGCAGCCAAGCGGGACAGGGTACCGGGGAGCTGTTTTTT. Its translation: CASSQAGQGTGELFF.

The V and J genes are TRBV5-1 and TRBJ1-1; 9 bases align to TRBD1. The CDR3 spans 14 residues. V shed 3 bases and J 4 bases; nucleotides not matched to a gene: 4. Germline CDR1 and CDR2: SGHRS and YFSETQ. Written as DNA, the CDR3 is TGCGCCAGCAGCTACGGGACAGGGTTCACTGAAGCTTTCTTT. It codes for CASSYGTGFTEAFF.

The gene calls are TRBV28 and TRBJ1-2; a possible D gene is TRBD1 (6 bases). The CDR3 is 14 amino acids. Germline V gene sequence: CDR1 MDHEN, CDR2 SYDVKM. V lost 1 base and J lost 7, with 13 bases in between. The chain's CDR3 is CASSLFSGAAGYTF. CDR3 coding DNA: TGTGCCAGCAGTTTATTCTCAGGGGCCGCTGGCTACACCTTC.

The V and J genes are TRBV6-1 and TRBJ1-6, with D tentatively TRBD1 (6 bases). V was clipped by 6 bases and J by 4 bases, with 10 bases between them. The CDR3 consists of 14 residues. Germline CDR1 and CDR2: MNHNS and SASEGT. CDR3 sequence reads: CASSLRGYNSPLHF. The CDR3 coding sequence is TGTGCCAGCAGCCTCAGGGGTTATAATTCACCCCTCCACTTT.

The genes are TRBV4-3 and TRBJ2-2; D ambiguous. CDR1 is LGHNA, CDR2 YSLEER, per germline. V was shortened by 1 base and J by 5 bases, with 20 bases between the two germline ends. This CDR3 spans 18 amino acids. The CDR3, as DNA: TGCGCCAGCAGCCAAGGTTCCGCTTATTATAGCTTTACCGGGGAGCTGTTTTTT. It specifies CASSQGSAYYSFTGELFF.